This T cell receptor (beta chain) was captured in a study of ipilimumab plus nivolumab after autologous stem cell transplantation (dated by TCRdb to about 2021). Study-level background: Trial patients received a median of roughly 5 ipilimumab doses and eight or nine nivolumab doses. Both primary refractory and relapsed disease were represented in the DLBCL cohort, where 18-month progression-free survival was approximately 87% and 28%, respectively. Patients with high-risk diffuse large B cell lymphoma, mature T cell lymphoma, or multiple myeloma undergoing autologous transplant were enrolled in the trial. The intent-to-treat population of the trial was made up of 35 to 40 patients. Summary of the overall study and its limitations: The authors stated that profiles of the T cell receptor repertoire, regulatory T cell phenotype and gut microbiota provided a biologic rationale for studying this approach further. Combined checkpoint inhibition appeared tolerable as post-transplant consolidation, according to the authors' conclusion.

Ipilimumab was given at 1 mg/kg intravenously on day 1 of selected weeks, and checkpoint therapy started 14 to 28 days after autologous transplant. The nivolumab dose was 3 mg/kg intravenously, delivered on day 1 of weeks 1, 4, 7, 10, and every two weeks through week 26. Combined checkpoint inhibition with ipilimumab and nivolumab as consolidation after autologous stem cell transplantation was tested in a Phase Ib clinical trial. V lost 0 bases and J lost 1 base; the stretch between them is 9 bases long. According to the germline V gene, CDR1 reads LGHNA and CDR2 reads YNFKEQ. From the cysteine up to the phenylalanine, the CDR3 has a length of 15 residues. The CDR3 DNA has 45 bases and is translated from base 1. As to this clone: Its antigen is still unknown. No clone much larger than this one lies a single base away; base qualities are absent.

The receptor library was made with the immunoSEQ multiplex PCR assay. The table was pulled from immuneACCESS by TCRdb, which kept in-frame rearrangements only. Such tables lose some clones; where checked, under half of the loss comes from unresolved V genes, and the rest has no known cause. The sample has around 20,000 clones on record, around 80% of them singletons. The ten biggest clones cover over 15% of the sample. Recombination connected TRBV4-2 to TRBJ1-1, and TRBD1 may be the D gene, going by 6 matching bases. This material consisted of PBMCs, taken in a trial of ipilimumab plus nivolumab as post-transplant consolidation. The origin of this receptor is a male donor with diffuse large B-cell lymphoma. The CDR3 is CASSQENRENTEAFF. The DNA sequence reads TGTGCCAGCAGCCAAGAGAACAGGGAGAACACTGAAGCTTTCTTT.